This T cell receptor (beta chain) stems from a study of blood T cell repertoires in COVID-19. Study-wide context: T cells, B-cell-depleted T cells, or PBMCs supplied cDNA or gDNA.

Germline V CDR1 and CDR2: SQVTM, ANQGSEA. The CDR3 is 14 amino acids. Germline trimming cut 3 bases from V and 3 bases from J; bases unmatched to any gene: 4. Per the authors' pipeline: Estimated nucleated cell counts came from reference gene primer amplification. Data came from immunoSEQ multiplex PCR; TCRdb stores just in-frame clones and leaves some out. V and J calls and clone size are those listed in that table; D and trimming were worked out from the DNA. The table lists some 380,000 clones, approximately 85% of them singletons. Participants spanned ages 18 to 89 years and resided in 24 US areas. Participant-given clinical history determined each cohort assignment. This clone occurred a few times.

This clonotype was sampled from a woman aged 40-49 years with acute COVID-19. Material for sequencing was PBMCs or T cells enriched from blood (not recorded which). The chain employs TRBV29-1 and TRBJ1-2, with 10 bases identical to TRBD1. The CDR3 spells CSVEGQGPYYGYTF. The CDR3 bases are TGCAGCGTTGAGGGACAGGGGCCTTACTATGGCTACACCTTC.